The sample holds a few counts of the clone carrying this T cell receptor beta chain. Its antigen is not identified. Amplified regions were TCR beta CDR3 sequences from RNA transcripts. When the TCR CDR3 underwent first-round RT-PCR, the HTBI primer set was used. TCRdb processed the multiplex PCR reads anew with MiXCR; each CDR3 protein has one entry. The table lists roughly 550,000 distinct CDR3 sequences, about 16% of them singletons. The data are from a study of T cells in Graves' hyperthyroidism and ophthalmopathy. Study as a whole: Peripheral blood was collected at initial diagnosis, before any treatment.

Overall study findings and caveats: Patients with ophthalmopathy were separated from those with stable hyperthyroidism by a 13 V-J model. Most clonotypes expanded in thyroid above 0.001 were likewise present in blood.

CDR1 and CDR2 (germline): MGHRA, YSYEKL. The CDR3 is made up of 16 amino acids. Trimming left V 0 bases short and J 5 bases short, with 16 bases between. Each diagnosis was grounded in clinical symptoms, serum thyroxine and TRAb, thyroid ultrasound, and orbital computed tomography. The specimen sequenced was blood. This chain links TRBV4-1 with TRBJ2-5; no clear D. The origin of this receptor is a woman in her twenties or thirties with Graves' ophthalmopathy. The CDR3 nucleotides read TGCGCCAGCAGCCAAGATAGGTGGGGTTTTGAGGAGACCCAGTACTTC. Translated: CASSQDRWGFEETQYF.